Below, 5 T cell receptor beta chains from the same sample are listed, as sequenced in a study of CD8 T cells in Susac syndrome. RNA totalling about 0.5 to 1 ug underwent reverse transcription with random hexamers. Via MiXCR, TCRdb re-called the immunoSEQ multiplex PCR reads, giving one row per CDR3 protein. Among 190,000 or so distinct CDR3 sequences, 85% to 95% were seen once, and the ten largest hold approximately 0.082%. Specimen: CD4+ T cells from PBMCs. Receptor source: a human donor with multiple sclerosis.

The chain couples TRBV12-3 or TRBV12-4 to TRBJ1-2; D remains ambiguous. The CDR3 is 14 residues long. Trimming left V 4 bases short and J 1 base short, with 10 bases between. The CDR3 spells CASSYPRLNYGYTF. DNA for the CDR3: TGTGCCAGCAGTTACCCTCGGCTTAACTATGGCTACACCTTC.

The sample holds one count of this clonotype. The chain combines TRBV20-1 with TRBJ2-7, with TRBD1 matching 7 bases. This CDR3 is 14 amino acids long. Unmatched junction bases numbered 6, after V lost 2 bases and J lost 2 bases. CDR1 DFQATT and CDR2 SNEGSKA come from the germline V gene (reference sequence). Here the CDR3 DNA reads TGCAGTGCTAGATACGACAGGGCCACCTACGAGCAGTACTTC. This codes for CSARYDRATYEQYF.

This chain uses TRBV28 with TRBJ1-1, with TRBD1 matching 7 bases. The CDR3 extends over 15 amino acids. Trimming at V came to 1 base and at J to 1 base, leaving 3 bases not matched to a gene. Germline CDR1 MDHEN, CDR2 SYDVKM. CDR3 bases: TGTGCCAGCAGTTTATCAGGGACAGCGAACACTGAAGCTTTCTTT. Amino acids: CASSLSGTANTEAFF.

The chain has TRBV29-1 and TRBJ1-1, with D maybe TRBD1 (5 bases). Germline values: CDR1 SQVTM, CDR2 ANQGSEA. The CDR3 is 11 amino acids. Trimming left V 4 bases short and J 4 bases short, with 7 bases between. The CDR3: CSVGGVTEAFF. CDR3 DNA sequence: TGCAGCGTTGGAGGGGTCACTGAAGCTTTCTTT. Combining the CDR3 with reference TRBV29-1 and TRBJ1-1 gives the whole variable domain SAVISQKPSRDICQRGTSLTIQCQVDSQVTMMFWYRQQPGQSLTLIATANQGSEATYESGFVIDKFPISRPNLTFSTLTVSNMSPEDSSIYLCSVGGVTEAFFGQGTRLTVV.

V and J are TRBV5-1 and TRBJ2-5; D unclear. Looked up from germline, CDR1 is SGHRS and CDR2 is YFSETQ. Between the trimmed V and J ends, which lost 5 bases and 1 base, there was a span of 6 bases. The CDR3 contains 12 residues. In DNA, the CDR3 is TGCGCCAGCAGACAGTCCCAAGAGACCCAGTACTTC. It is translated as CASRQSQETQYF.